The 26 T cell receptor beta chains listed next were all sequenced from one sample in a study of shared clonotypes between healthy human individuals. Method: immunoSEQ multiplex PCR; TCRdb's copy keeps in-frame clones and lacks some. Of about 1 million clones in the sample, under 80% were seen once. The sample was memory CD4+ T cells sorted from blood. Subset described: CD45RA-negative fraction. All receptors come from a man between 18 and 29 years old in good health.

This clone has more than one count but fewer than ten. The rearrangement joins TRBV7-2 to TRBJ2-7; 9 bases align to TRBD2. CDR1 SGHTA and CDR2 FQGNSA come from the germline V gene. This CDR3 contains 16 residues. V lost 5 bases, J lost 5 bases, and 13 bases stayed unmatched. The CDR3 loop is CASSPRASGRIHEQYF. The CDR3 nucleotides are TGTGCCAGCAGCCCGAGGGCGAGCGGGAGGATACACGAGCAGTACTTC.

This clone was observed a single time. At one boundary the junction diverges from the germline segment, which might be a read error. This sequence joins TRBV7-7 and TRBJ2-1; D unresolved. Germline values: CDR1 SSHAT, CDR2 FNYEAQ (reference sequence). The CDR3 extends over 17 amino acids. In DNA, the CDR3 is TGTGCTAGCAACCCCATCCTAGTCTTCGCCTCCTACAATGAGCAGTTCTTC. This codes for CASNPILVFASYNEQFF.

As to this clone: The junction departs from germline at one end; a sequencing error may be responsible. The same CDR3 is also encoded by other DNA sequences in this sample. The V gene is TRBV11-2, the J gene TRBJ1-3; the D is unclear. Germline loops: CDR1 SGHAT, CDR2 FQNNGV. The CDR3 runs 15 residues. CDR3 DNA sequence: TGTGCCAGCAGTTTAGACGGCTCCTCTGGAAACACCATATATTTT. This codes for CASSLDGSSGNTIYF.

This sequence joins TRBV30 and TRBJ2-7; 10 bases are a match to TRBD1. The V and J ends lost 4 bases and 4 bases, in that order; junction bases with no gene match: 1. This CDR3 is built from 12 residues. Germline assignment: CDR1 GTSNPN and CDR2 SVGIG (reference sequence). CDR3 protein: CAWMGQGYEQYF. CDR3 nucleotides: TGTGCCTGGATGGGACAGGGGTACGAGCAGTACTTC.

This clone came up many times. The genes are TRBV5-3 and TRBJ2-7; 12 nucleotides match TRBD1. TRBV5-3 carries the ORF label, with uncertain function. The trim removed 4 bases at V and 11 bases at J, leaving 7 bases unmatched. The CDR3 covers 13 residues. CDR3 sequence reads: CARSGDRGPIEYF. The DNA of the CDR3 is TGTGCCAGAAGCGGGGACAGGGGGCCGATCGAGTACTTC.

The rearrangement joins TRBV5-4 to TRBJ1-4, with D possibly TRBD1 on 6 matching bases. The germline CDR1 and CDR2 sequences are SGHNT and YYREEE (reference sequence). The CDR3 covers 14 residues. The germline V and J ends were trimmed by 0 bases and 8 bases, with 11 bases remaining between them. As DNA, the CDR3 is TGTGCCAGCAGCTTGGCAGGGGCGGGCGAAAAACTGTTTTTT. Amino acids: CASSLAGAGEKLFF.

DNA of the CDR3: TGCGCCAGCAGCCAAGAAAAGACGGGTGCCTCCTACGAGCAGTACTTC. This gives the protein CASSQEKTGASYEQYF. This chain uses TRBV4-1 with TRBJ2-7; no reliable D call. V was shortened by 0 bases and J by 0 bases, with 12 bases between the two germline ends. The germline V gene encodes CDR1 MGHRA and CDR2 YSYEKL. The CDR3 has 16 amino acids.

V usage is TRBV2 and J usage is TRBJ1-1; no reliable D call. This CDR3 is built from 13 residues. Germline values: CDR1 SNHLY, CDR2 FYNNEI. V gave up 8 bases and J gave up 4 bases, with 14 bases separating them. The CDR3 DNA sequence: TGTGCCAGCGGGGTTAGGTGGGGCACTGAAGCTTTCTTT. Translating gives CASGVRWGTEAFF.

The J gene is TRBJ2-4, the V gene TRBV6-6, with 7 positions matching TRBD1. Trimming removed 6 bases from V and 4 bases from J; junction bases left unmatched: 12. The V gene's germline CDR1 is MNHNY and CDR2 SVGAGI (reference sequence). The CDR3 totals 16 residues. The CDR3 DNA is TGTGCCAGCAGCTACGGGACAGCAGAGGGTAAAAACATTCAGTACTTC. Its translation is CASSYGTAEGKNIQYF.

The chain recombines TRBV5-6 with TRBJ2-1; D perhaps matches TRBD2 (5 bases). Between the trimmed V and J ends, which lost 2 bases and 8 bases, there was a span of 14 bases. CDR3 length equals 14 residues. The V gene's germline CDR1 is SGHDT and CDR2 YYEEEE. For the CDR3, the DNA is TGTGCCAGCAGCTTCGGACTTCCCGGCGATGAGCAGTTCTTC. Encoded protein: CASSFGLPGDEQFF.

In DNA form, the CDR3 reads TGTGCCATCACCACGGGACAGGGGGCCGGAGGGTACGAGCAGTACTTC. It yields the protein CAITTGQGAGGYEQYF. The chain joins TRBV10-3 to TRBJ2-7; 12 bases match TRBD1. Trimming took 7 bases from V and 4 from J; bases not matched to a gene: 11. Germline CDR1 is ENHRY and CDR2 is SYGVKD. The CDR3 runs 16 residues.

The CDR3 DNA follows: TGTGCCAGCACCCGACAGGGGGACGGCTCACCCCTCCACTTT. It specifies CASTRQGDGSPLHF. The V gene is TRBV6-6, the J gene TRBJ1-6; 9 nucleotides line up with TRBD1. The J segment lost 10 bases and the V segment lost 7 bases, leaving 8 bases of the junction unmatched. CDR3 size: 14 residues. In germline, CDR1 is MNHNY, CDR2 SVGAGI (reference sequence).

The chain recombines TRBV15 with TRBJ2-2; D could derive from TRBD1 or TRBD2 (5 bases each). V lost 5 bases and J 2 bases, leaving 15 bases between the germline ends. Germline V gene data show CDR1 as LNHNV and CDR2 as YYDKDF (reference sequence). The CDR3 covers 16 residues. Here the CDR3 reads CATSDVGDHNTGELFF. In nucleotides, the CDR3 is TGTGCCACCAGCGACGTAGGGGACCACAACACCGGGGAGCTGTTTTTT.

In the case of this clone: The germline gene is not matched at one end of the junction; a read error may be the cause. The chain's CDR3 is CASRLGSAYNSPLHF. CDR3 nucleotide sequence: TGTGCAAGCAGATTAGGGTCCGCCTATAATTCACCCCTCCACTTT. The V gene is TRBV6-1, the J gene TRBJ1-6, with D unclear. Germline V gene lookup returns CDR1 MNHNS and CDR2 SASEGT. The CDR3 length is 15 residues.

The chain carries TRBV5-1 and TRBJ2-2, with D perhaps TRBD1 (6 bases). CDR1 is SGHRS, CDR2 YFSETQ, per germline. CDR3 size: 15 residues. V was clipped by 3 bases and J by 6 bases, with 15 bases between them. The chain's CDR3 is CASSYMDSEAGELFF. CDR3 DNA sequence: TGCGCCAGCAGCTACATGGACAGTGAGGCCGGGGAGCTGTTTTTT.

The chain carries TRBV6-6 and TRBJ1-6; possible D gene TRBD1, 5 bases. The CDR3 runs to 14 residues. V was pared by 4 bases and J by 3 bases, with 7 bases between. CDR1 is MNHNY, CDR2 SVGAGI, per germline (reference sequence). The CDR3 protein is CASSSGGYNSPLHF. The DNA of the CDR3 is TGTGCCAGCAGTTCTGGGGGCTATAATTCACCCCTCCACTTT.

This chain joins TRBV4-3 and TRBJ2-5, with no clear D. The CDR3 is 15 amino acids. Germline loops: CDR1 LGHNA, CDR2 YSLEER. V lost 0 bases and J lost 5, with 13 bases in between. The CDR3 protein is CASSQEYLLGETQYF. In nucleotides, the CDR3 is TGCGCCAGCAGCCAAGAGTACCTTCTGGGGGAGACCCAGTACTTC.

The CDR3 reads CASSIRTGAGTGELFF. DNA of the CDR3: TGTGCCAGCAGCATAAGGACAGGGGCAGGAACCGGGGAGCTGTTTTTT. The chain couples TRBV5-4 to TRBJ2-2, with 9 bases fitting TRBD1. Germline-derived CDR1 and CDR2 are SGHNT and YYREEE (reference sequence). V lost 4 bases, J lost 5 bases, and 9 bases stayed unmatched. This CDR3 is 16 amino acids long.

The chain links TRBV10-1 to TRBJ1-1, with 8 bases aligning to TRBD1. The V gene end was trimmed by 3 bases and the J gene end by 8 bases; junction bases not matched to a gene: 5. The V gene's germline CDR1 is WNHNN and CDR2 SYGVQD (reference sequence). This CDR3 region has 13 residues. CDR3 nucleotide sequence: TGCGCCAGCAGTGAAGGCAGGGGGCGCGAAGCTTTCTTT. It encodes CASSEGRGREAFF.

V is TRBV28 and J is TRBJ2-5, with unresolved D. Trimming removed 6 bases from V and 2 bases from J, with 4 bases in between. Germline-derived CDR1 and CDR2 are MDHEN and SYDVKM. The CDR3 is 11 residues long. CDR3 region: CASRGQETQYF. The CDR3, as DNA: TGTGCCAGCAGAGGTCAAGAGACCCAGTACTTC.

CDR3 DNA: TGCGCCAGCAGCTTGTCCCAGACGACCACCGGGGAGCTGTTTTTT. Protein sequence: CASSLSQTTTGELFF. The rearrangement links TRBV5-1 to TRBJ2-2; no reliable D call. Germline V CDR1 and CDR2: SGHRS, YFSETQ. Trimming removed 1 base from V and 4 bases from J, with 11 bases in between. The CDR3 is made up of 15 amino acids.

This clone has just a few counts. The sample holds other DNA sequences that translate to the same CDR3. This chain uses TRBV7-9 with TRBJ1-1, with unresolved D. V was clipped by 5 bases and J by 3 bases, with 7 bases between them. CDR1 and CDR2 from the germline V gene are SEHNR and FQNEAQ (reference sequence). CDR3 size: 12 residues. CDR3 in amino acids: CASSRRDTEAFF. CDR3 sequence (DNA): TGTGCCAGCAGCCGGAGGGACACTGAAGCTTTCTTT.

The chain couples TRBV19 to TRBJ2-2; D might be TRBD1 (5 bases). V lost 4 bases and J 7 bases, leaving 13 bases between the germline ends. The CDR3 extends over 14 amino acids. CDR1 is LNHDA and CDR2 is SQIVND in the germline V gene (reference sequence). The chain's CDR3 is CASSKRGDGGELFF. The CDR3 bases are TGTGCCAGTAGTAAAAGGGGCGATGGCGGGGAGCTGTTTTTT.

In this sample, this clone turned up once. The chain uses TRBV6-1 and TRBJ1-2; maybe TRBD1 (6 bases). Germline loops: CDR1 MNHNS, CDR2 SASEGT. Trimming cost V 5 bases and J 4 bases, with 14 bases left between them. This CDR3 spans 14 amino acids. For the CDR3, the DNA is TGTGCCAGCAGTAATGGGGGCACTTCCTATGGCTACACCTTC. It encodes CASSNGGTSYGYTF.

The V call is TRBV4-1, the J call TRBJ1-5; 7 nucleotides match TRBD1. With 4 bases clipped from V and 4 bases from J, the junction kept 4 bases outside the gene matches. The CDR3 is 14 residues long. Germline lookup yields CDR1 MGHRA and CDR2 YSYEKL. The CDR3 nucleotides read TGCGCCAGCAGCCGAACAGGGGATAATCAGCCCCAGCATTTT. Amino acids: CASSRTGDNQPQHF.

The chain carries TRBV9 and TRBJ2-7, with TRBD2 identical over 7 bases. Germline-derived CDR1 and CDR2 are SGDLS and YYNGEE. CDR3 length: 14 amino acids. The trim removed 4 bases at V and 5 bases at J, leaving 9 bases unmatched. CDR3 nucleotides: TGTGCCAGCAGCCAAAGCGGGACCCTCAACGAGCAGTACTTC. Translating gives CASSQSGTLNEQYF.